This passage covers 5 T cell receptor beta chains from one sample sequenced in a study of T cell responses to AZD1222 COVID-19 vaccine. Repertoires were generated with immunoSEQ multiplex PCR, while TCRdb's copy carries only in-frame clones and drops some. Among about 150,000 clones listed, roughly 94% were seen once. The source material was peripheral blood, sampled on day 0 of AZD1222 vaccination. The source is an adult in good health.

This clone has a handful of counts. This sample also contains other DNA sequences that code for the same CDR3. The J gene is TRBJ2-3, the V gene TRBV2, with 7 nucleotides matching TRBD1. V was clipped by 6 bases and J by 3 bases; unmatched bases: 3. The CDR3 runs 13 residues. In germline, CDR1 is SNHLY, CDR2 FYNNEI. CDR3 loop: CASSEQGTDTQYF. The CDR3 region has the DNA TGTGCCAGCAGCGAACAGGGGACAGATACGCAGTATTTT.

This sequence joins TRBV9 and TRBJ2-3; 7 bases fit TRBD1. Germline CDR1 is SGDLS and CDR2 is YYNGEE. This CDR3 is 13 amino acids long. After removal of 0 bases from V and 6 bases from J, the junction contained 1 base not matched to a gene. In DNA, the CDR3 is TGTGCCAGCAGCGTAGGAGGGGGCGATACGCAGTATTTT. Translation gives CASSVGGGDTQYF.

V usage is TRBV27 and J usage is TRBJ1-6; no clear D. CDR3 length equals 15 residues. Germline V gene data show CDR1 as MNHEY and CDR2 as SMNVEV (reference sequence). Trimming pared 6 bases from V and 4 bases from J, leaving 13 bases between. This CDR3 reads CASRPEWAYNSPLHF. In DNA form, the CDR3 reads TGTGCCAGCAGACCAGAGTGGGCTTATAATTCACCCCTCCACTTT.

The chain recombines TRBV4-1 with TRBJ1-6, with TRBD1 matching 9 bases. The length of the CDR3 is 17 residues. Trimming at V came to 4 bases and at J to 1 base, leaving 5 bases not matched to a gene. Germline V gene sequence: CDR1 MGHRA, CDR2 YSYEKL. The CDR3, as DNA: TGCGCCAGCAGCCCGGTCGGGACAGGGTCCTATAATTCACCCCTCCACTTT. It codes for CASSPVGTGSYNSPLHF.

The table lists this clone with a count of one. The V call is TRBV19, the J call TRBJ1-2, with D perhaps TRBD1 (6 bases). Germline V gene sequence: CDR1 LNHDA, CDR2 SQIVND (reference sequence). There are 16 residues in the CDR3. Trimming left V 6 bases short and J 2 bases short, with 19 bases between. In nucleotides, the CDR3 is TGTGCCAGTAGCCCGAATACAGGGTTGTCGAACTATGGCTACACCTTC. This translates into CASSPNTGLSNYGYTF.